These 29 T cell receptor beta chains came from one sample sequenced in a study of blood T cell repertoires in COVID-19. The assay was immunoSEQ multiplex PCR, and TCRdb's table has in-frame clones only and misses some. Here the sample spans about 300,000 clones, roughly 85% being singletons. The sequenced sample consisted of peripheral blood. These TCRs come from a human donor in a cohort sampled during active COVID-19.

The chain's CDR3 is CASSFMGGPQETQYF. CDR3 DNA sequence: TGCGCCAGCAGCTTTATGGGAGGGCCCCAAGAGACCCAGTACTTC. The J gene is TRBJ2-5, the V gene TRBV5-1; 7 nucleotides line up with TRBD2. Germline CDR1 is SGHRS and CDR2 is YFSETQ. This CDR3 comprises 15 residues. Trimming cost V 2 bases and J 1 base; bases outside gene matches: 5.

The chain links TRBV24-1 to TRBJ2-2; 7 bases are a match to TRBD1. V lost 0 bases and J lost 7; bases outside the gene matches: 10. CDR1 and CDR2 from the germline V gene are KGHDR and SFDVKD. This CDR3 region has 17 residues. CDR3 in DNA: TGTGCCACCAGTGATTTGCCGACAGGGCAAATTGACGGGGAGCTGTTTTTT. Translation: CATSDLPTGQIDGELFF.

The chain couples TRBV28 to TRBJ2-1; TRBD2 matches 9 bases. CDR1 is MDHEN and CDR2 is SYDVKM in the germline V gene. V dropped 1 base and J dropped 2; count of bases not matched to a gene: 6. This CDR3 has 17 residues. The CDR3 reads CASSLSLSGGPYNEQFF. CDR3 nucleotides: TGTGCCAGCAGTTTATCCCTTAGCGGGGGACCCTACAATGAGCAGTTCTTC. Full variable domain (rest looked up from reference TRBV28 and TRBJ2-1): DVKVTQSSRYLVKRTGEKVFLECVQDMDHENMFWYRQDPGLGLRLIYFSYDVKMKEKGDIPEGYSVSREKKERFSLILESASTNQTSMYLCASSLSLSGGPYNEQFFGPGTRLTVL.

This chain uses TRBV18 with TRBJ2-6; 8 nucleotides match TRBD1. Looked up from germline, CDR1 is KGHSH and CDR2 is LQKENI. The V and J ends lost 3 bases and 0 bases, in that order; junction bases with no gene match: 1. There are 16 residues in the CDR3. CDR3 amino acids: CASSPGQASGANVLTF. The CDR3 DNA reads TGTGCCAGCTCACCGGGACAGGCCTCTGGGGCCAACGTCCTGACTTTC.

The rearrangement joins TRBV9 to TRBJ2-5; 7 bases fit TRBD2. The CDR3 length is 14 residues. After removal of 0 bases from V and 4 bases from J, the junction contained 3 bases not matched to a gene. Germline V lookup: CDR1 SGDLS, CDR2 YYNGEE. The CDR3 DNA is TGTGCCAGCAGCGTAGGGCCGGGGGGAGAGACCCAGTACTTC. Protein: CASSVGPGGETQYF.

This rearrangement joins TRBV6-6 to TRBJ2-7; D might be TRBD1 (6 bases). The V and J ends lost 2 bases and 6 bases respectively, with 11 bases between them. Germline V gives CDR1 MNHNY, CDR2 SVGAGI (reference sequence). This CDR3 spans 13 amino acids. DNA of the CDR3: TGTGCCAGCAGTTACCCCACAGGGACCGAGCAGTACTTC. Amino acid sequence: CASSYPTGTEQYF.

The rearrangement joins TRBV19 to TRBJ1-1, with D perhaps matching TRBD1 (6 bases). CDR1 is LNHDA, CDR2 SQIVND, per germline (reference sequence). There are 13 residues in the CDR3. The V end lost 5 bases, the J end lost 5 bases, and 12 bases lay between the germline ends. CDR3 sequence: CASSPTGSTEAFF. The DNA for the CDR3 is TGTGCCAGTAGTCCTACAGGGAGTACTGAAGCTTTCTTT.

This chain links TRBV11-2 with TRBJ1-2; D gene unclear. Germline CDR1 and CDR2: SGHAT and FQNNGV. Deletions cut 5 bases from V and 4 bases from J, with 11 bases between. This CDR3 contains 13 residues. CDR3 in DNA: TGTGCCAGCAGCCCGGGATTAAGCTATGGCTACACCTTC. This gives the protein CASSPGLSYGYTF.

The CDR3 loop reads CASSSAFTFRGLGTDTQYF. CDR3 bases: TGTGCCAGCAGTTCTGCTTTTACGTTCAGGGGTCTGGGCACAGATACGCAGTATTTT. This chain uses TRBV27 with TRBJ2-3; the D gene is possibly TRBD1 (6 bases). CDR3 length: 19 residues. Germline CDR1 and CDR2: MNHEY and SMNVEV (reference sequence). With 4 bases removed from V and 1 base from J, the gap between germline ends came to 24 bases.

This clone came up a few times. The rearrangement uses TRBV6-6 and TRBJ1-1; 10 nucleotides align to TRBD1. Losses at the gene ends were 4 bases for V and 1 base for J; bases not matched to a gene: 0. Germline values: CDR1 MNHNY, CDR2 SVGAGI (reference sequence). The CDR3 totals 14 residues. The CDR3 sequence: CASSWTGGNTEAFF. The CDR3, as DNA: TGTGCCAGCAGTTGGACAGGGGGGAACACTGAAGCTTTCTTT.

The gene calls are TRBV7-2 and TRBJ2-4; TRBD2 aligns across 7 bases. CDR1 is SGHTA, CDR2 FQGNSA, per germline. V was clipped by 0 bases and J by 1 base; unmatched bases: 6. This CDR3 spans 17 amino acids. The CDR3 DNA is TGTGCCAGCAGCTTAGCGTGGGCGGGAGCTGCCAAAAACATTCAGTACTTC. Protein product: CASSLAWAGAAKNIQYF.

This clone was observed a handful of times. This chain links TRBV7-2 with TRBJ1-2; unclear D gene. Germline V lookup: CDR1 SGHTA, CDR2 FQGNSA. The CDR3 loop spans 13 amino acids. V lost 1 base and J lost 2, with 5 bases in between. The CDR3 sequence is CASSLELNYGYTF. The CDR3 nucleotides read TGTGCCAGCAGCTTAGAACTCAACTATGGCTACACCTTC.

The chain uses TRBV6-5 and TRBJ2-2; the D gene is possibly TRBD1 (6 bases). CDR3 length: 15 amino acids. The germline gives CDR1 MNHEY, CDR2 SVGAGI. V shed 0 bases and J shed 5 bases, with 10 bases lying between them. This CDR3 reads CASSYSQGRTGELFF. The CDR3 nucleotides are TGTGCCAGCAGTTACTCGCAGGGGCGGACCGGGGAGCTGTTTTTT.

This chain connects TRBV4-1 to TRBJ2-3, with 10 bases aligning to TRBD2. The junction had 6 bases not matched to a gene; V was cut back by 2 bases and J by 4 bases. This CDR3 spans 16 amino acids. In germline, CDR1 is MGHRA, CDR2 YSYEKL. The CDR3 nucleotides read TGCGCCAGCAGCCAAAGGGAGACTAGCGGGTCAGATACGCAGTATTTT. The encoded protein is CASSQRETSGSDTQYF.

The J gene is TRBJ2-3, the V gene TRBV7-2, with 9 positions matching TRBD2. Looked up from germline, CDR1 is SGHTA and CDR2 is FQGNSA. Losses at the gene ends were 2 bases for V and 2 bases for J; bases not matched to a gene: 2. The CDR3 is 15 residues long. The CDR3 DNA reads TGTGCCAGCAGCTTAACTAGCGGGTACACAGATACGCAGTATTTT. This encodes CASSLTSGYTDTQYF.

This clone was seen a handful of times. V usage is TRBV6-2 or TRBV6-3 and J usage is TRBJ2-7; 15 bases line up with TRBD2. Trimming removed 6 bases from V and 3 bases from J; junction bases left unmatched: 12. Germline V gene sequence: CDR1 MNHEY, CDR2 SVGEGT. This CDR3 region has 18 residues. The DNA for the CDR3 is TGTGCCAGCAGCTGGATGGGGACTAGCGGGAGGAGCGGCTACGAGCAGTACTTC. It codes for CASSWMGTSGRSGYEQYF.

This clone was recorded a few times. This chain links TRBV14 with TRBJ1-2; 8 bases match TRBD1. Germline V gene lookup returns CDR1 SGHDN and CDR2 FVKESK. The CDR3 has 14 amino acids. Trimming removed 1 base from V and 4 bases from J; junction bases left unmatched: 2. CDR3 protein: CASSQGRGPYGYTF. The CDR3 DNA reads TGTGCCAGCAGCCAAGGCAGGGGGCCCTATGGCTACACCTTC. Looking up the rest from reference TRBV14 and TRBJ1-2 gives the full variable domain: EAGVTQFPSHSVIEKGQTVTLRCDPISGHDNLYWYRRVMGKEIKFLLHFVKESKQDESGMPNNRFLAERTGGTYSTLKVQPAELEDSGVYFCASSQGRGPYGYTFGSGTRLTVV.

This chain connects TRBV5-1 to TRBJ2-5, with 14 bases fitting TRBD2. The CDR3 loop spans 18 amino acids. Germline V gene data show CDR1 as SGHRS and CDR2 as YFSETQ. V shed 2 bases, J shed 1 base, and the junction held 7 bases outside the gene matches. CDR3 protein: CASSLTGTSGSGQETQYF. The CDR3 bases are TGCGCCAGCAGCTTAACCGGGACTAGCGGGAGCGGCCAAGAGACCCAGTACTTC.

This clone was seen a few times. The genes are TRBV30 and TRBJ1-1, with a tentative D call TRBD1 (5 bases). The CDR3 contains 12 residues. Trimming stripped 2 bases from V and 10 bases from J, with 14 bases between. Germline V CDR1 and CDR2: GTSNPN, SVGIG (reference sequence). CDR3 sequence reads: CAWSWSRGGAFF. The CDR3 DNA reads TGTGCCTGGAGTTGGAGTCGGGGGGGAGCTTTCTTT.

The chain combines TRBV5-4 with TRBJ1-6, with 8 nucleotides matching TRBD1. The CDR3 extends over 16 amino acids. Trimming at V came to 5 bases and at J to 6 bases, leaving 10 bases not matched to a gene. The germline gives CDR1 SGHNT, CDR2 YYREEE (reference sequence). Here the CDR3 reads CASSQDRGISNSPLHF. The CDR3 bases are TGTGCCAGCAGTCAAGACAGGGGAATTAGTAATTCACCCCTCCACTTT.

V usage is TRBV29-1 and J usage is TRBJ1-1; D is uncertain. This CDR3 has 10 residues. Germline loops: CDR1 SQVTM, CDR2 ANQGSEA. V was pared by 2 bases and J by 10 bases, with 8 bases between. In DNA form, the CDR3 reads TGCAGCGTTGAAAGCCTCGGAGCTTTCTTT. Translation: CSVESLGAFF.

The chain recombines TRBV11-2 with TRBJ1-6; D call uncertain. There are 14 residues in the CDR3. The germline V and J ends were trimmed by 3 bases and 10 bases, with 13 bases remaining between them. CDR1 is SGHAT and CDR2 is FQNNGV in the germline V gene. CDR3 sequence: CASSLEPDGSPLHF. For the CDR3, the DNA is TGTGCCAGCAGCTTGGAGCCAGACGGCTCACCCCTCCACTTT.

This chain uses TRBV11-1 with TRBJ2-1; 13 bases are a match to TRBD2. Germline V lookup: CDR1 SGHAT, CDR2 FQDESV (reference sequence). With V trimmed by 5 bases and J by 4 bases, 5 bases remained unmatched. The CDR3 contains 16 residues. In nucleotides, the CDR3 is TGTGCCAGCAGCCCACGGACTAGCGGGAGTTACAATGAGCAGTTCTTC. Residues: CASSPRTSGSYNEQFF.

Only a few counts were recorded for this clone. V is TRBV5-5 and J is TRBJ2-2; D is unclear. V was cut by 3 bases and J by 1 base, with 4 bases left in between. Germline CDR1 and CDR2: SGHKS and YYEKEE (reference sequence). The CDR3 is 13 amino acids. The CDR3 DNA reads as TGTGCCAGCAGCTCCTGGAACACCGGGGAGCTGTTTTTT. Translation: CASSSWNTGELFF. Full variable domain (remainder filled in from reference TRBV5-5 and TRBJ2-2): DAGVTQSPTHLIKTRGQQVTLRCSPISGHKSVSWYQQVLGQGPQFIFQYYEKEERGRGNFPDRFSARQFPNYSSELNVNALLLGDSALYLCASSSWNTGELFFGEGSRLTVL.

The V call is TRBV29-1, the J call TRBJ2-7; D call uncertain. Germline CDR1 and CDR2: SQVTM and ANQGSEA. The CDR3 contains 12 residues. Trimming shortened V by 4 bases and J by 2 bases, and 9 bases separated the two germline ends. CDR3 in amino acids: CSVALGPYEQYF. The CDR3 region has the DNA TGCAGCGTTGCCCTGGGCCCCTACGAGCAGTACTTC.

The V call is TRBV5-6, the J call TRBJ1-6, with 9 bases matching TRBD1. Trimming removed 4 bases from V and 7 bases from J; junction bases left unmatched: 15. The CDR3 length is 18 residues. Germline V gene sequence: CDR1 SGHDT, CDR2 YYEEEE. This chain's CDR3 is CASSPLGGTGSVNSPLHF. The CDR3 nucleotides read TGTGCCAGCAGCCCGTTGGGAGGGACAGGGTCCGTCAATTCACCCCTCCACTTT.

This CDR3 is CASSPGQSRYTGELFF. Written as DNA, the CDR3 is TGTGCCAGCAGTCCCGGACAGAGCAGGTACACCGGGGAGCTGTTTTTT. The rearrangement links TRBV28 to TRBJ2-2; possible D gene TRBD1, 6 bases. CDR1 and CDR2 from the germline V gene are MDHEN and SYDVKM. The CDR3 spans 16 residues. The V gene lost 5 bases and the J gene lost 3 bases, with 16 bases spanning the gap.

The V gene is TRBV29-1, the J gene TRBJ2-1, with TRBD1 matching 10 bases. The V gene end was trimmed by 7 bases and the J gene end by 1 base; junction bases not matched to a gene: 7. Germline V gives CDR1 SQVTM, CDR2 ANQGSEA. This CDR3 spans 15 amino acids. The CDR3 nucleotides read TGCAGCGCGCGACAGGGGGCGGGGTCCTACAATGAGCAGTTCTTC. The encoded protein is CSARQGAGSYNEQFF.

The rearrangement uses TRBV5-4 and TRBJ2-3; unclear D gene. Trimming left V 3 bases short and J 3 bases short, with 8 bases between. Germline V CDR1 and CDR2: SGHNT, YYREEE (reference sequence). This CDR3 region has 13 residues. CDR3 coding DNA: TGTGCCAGCAGCTACTTCCCTACAGATACGCAGTATTTT. Amino acids: CASSYFPTDTQYF.